This T cell receptor (beta chain) was recovered during a study of follicular helper T cells after annual influenza vaccination. Overall study context: Blood was drawn on days 0, 7 and 28 after vaccination. Study observations and caveats: ICOS+CD38+ cTfh clonality change tracked circulating plasmablast frequency change.

The method was immunoSEQ multiplex PCR; TCRdb's version includes in-frame clones alone and lacks a portion of them. Seen here are some 11,000 clones, over 75% observed once, and the top ten hold roughly 1%. This clone was observed a few times. The antigen remains unidentified. Trimming removed 5 bases from V and 6 bases from J, with 13 bases in between. Germline V gene lookup returns CDR1 MNHEY and CDR2 SVGAGI. This CDR3 is built from 13 residues. Subjects lived in the community and lacked influenza vaccine within the prior 6 months. The chain couples TRBV6-5 to TRBJ1-1, with D possibly being TRBD1 (5 bases). The TCR sequence derives from an adult who received the influenza vaccine. Material: CXCR5- memory CD4+ T cells sorted from blood, obtained 6 weeks after influenza vaccination. The DNA for the CDR3 is TGTGCCAGCAGTCCCCTGTGGGGGGCTGAAGCTTTCTTT. Its translation: CASSPLWGAEAFF.